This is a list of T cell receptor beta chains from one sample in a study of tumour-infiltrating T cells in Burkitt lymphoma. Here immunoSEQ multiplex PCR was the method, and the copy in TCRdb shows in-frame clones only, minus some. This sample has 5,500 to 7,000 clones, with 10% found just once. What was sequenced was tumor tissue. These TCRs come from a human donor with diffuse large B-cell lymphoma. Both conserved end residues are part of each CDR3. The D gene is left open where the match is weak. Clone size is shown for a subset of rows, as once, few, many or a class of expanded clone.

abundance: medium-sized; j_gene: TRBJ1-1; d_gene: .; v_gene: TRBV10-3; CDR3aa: CAIREYREDTEAFF; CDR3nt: TGTGCCATCAGGGAGTACAGGGAGGACACTGAAGCTTTCTTT
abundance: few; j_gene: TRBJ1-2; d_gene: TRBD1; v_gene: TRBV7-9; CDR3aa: CASSITGGDYGYTF; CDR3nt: TGTGCCAGCAGCATCACAGGGGGCGACTATGGCTACACCTTC
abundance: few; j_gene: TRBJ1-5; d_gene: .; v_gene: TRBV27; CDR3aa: CASSLRRNQPQHF; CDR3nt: TGTGCCAGCAGTTTAAGGCGCAATCAGCCCCAGCATTTT
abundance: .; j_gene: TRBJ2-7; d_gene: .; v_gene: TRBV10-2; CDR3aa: CASSESTYEQYF; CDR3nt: TGCGCCAGCAGTGAATCCACCTACGAGCAGTACTTC
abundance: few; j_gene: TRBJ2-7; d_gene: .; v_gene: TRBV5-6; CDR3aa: CASSLSQEDYEQYF; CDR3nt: TGTGCCAGCAGCTTAAGCCAGGAGGACTACGAGCAGTACTTC
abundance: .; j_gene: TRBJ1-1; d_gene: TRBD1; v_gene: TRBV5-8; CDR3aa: CASSFGTGLGTEAFF; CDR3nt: TGTGCCAGCAGCTTTGGGACAGGCCTGGGGACTGAAGCTTTCTTT
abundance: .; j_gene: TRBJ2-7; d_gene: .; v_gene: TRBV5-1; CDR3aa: CASSLGVAMDYEQYF; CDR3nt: TGCGCCAGCAGCTTGGGGGTGGCGATGGACTACGAGCAGTACTTC
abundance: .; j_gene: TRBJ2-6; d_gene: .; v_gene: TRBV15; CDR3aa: CATSRDRASGANVLTF; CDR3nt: TGTGCCACCAGCAGAGATAGGGCGAGTGGGGCCAACGTCCTGACTTTC
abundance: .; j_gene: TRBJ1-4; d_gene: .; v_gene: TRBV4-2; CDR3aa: CASREANEKLFF; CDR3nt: TGTGCCAGCAGGGAGGCTAATGAAAAACTGTTTTTT
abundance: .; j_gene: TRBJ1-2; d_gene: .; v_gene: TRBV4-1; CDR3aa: CASSQDKSYTF; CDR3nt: TGCGCCAGCAGCCAAGATAAGAGCTATACCTTC
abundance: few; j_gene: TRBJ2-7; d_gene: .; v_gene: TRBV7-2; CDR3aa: CASSLKGYEQYF; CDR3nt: TGTGCCAGCAGCTTAAAGGGCTACGAGCAGTACTTC
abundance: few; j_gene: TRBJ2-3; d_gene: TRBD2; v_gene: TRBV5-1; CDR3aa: CASSIRLAGGADTQYF; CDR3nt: TGCGCCAGCAGCATCCGACTAGCGGGGGGTGCAGATACGCAGTATTTT
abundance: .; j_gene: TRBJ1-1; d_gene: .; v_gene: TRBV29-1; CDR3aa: CSVDDGTGNTEAFF; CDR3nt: TGCAGCGTGGATGACGGGACTGGGAACACTGAAGCTTTCTTT
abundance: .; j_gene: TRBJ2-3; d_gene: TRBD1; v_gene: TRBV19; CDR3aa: CASSPRTGITDTQYF; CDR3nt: TGTGCCAGTAGTCCCCGGACAGGGATTACAGATACGCAGTATTTT
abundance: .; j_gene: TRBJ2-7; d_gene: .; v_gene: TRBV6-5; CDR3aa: CASTYLGLSFYEQYF; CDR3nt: TGTGCCAGCACTTATTTAGGGTTGAGCTTCTACGAGCAGTACTTC
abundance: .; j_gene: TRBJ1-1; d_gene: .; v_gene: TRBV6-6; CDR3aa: CASSYSRRGVAGAFF; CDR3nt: TGTGCCAGCAGTTACTCGAGAAGGGGTGTAGCCGGCGCTTTCTTT
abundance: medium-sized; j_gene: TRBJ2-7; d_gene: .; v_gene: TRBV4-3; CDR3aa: CASSQATGRYEQYF; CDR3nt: TGCGCCAGCAGCCAGGCGACCGGACGCTACGAGCAGTACTTC
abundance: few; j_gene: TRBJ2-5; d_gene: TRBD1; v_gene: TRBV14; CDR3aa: CASSQAMGQQETQYF; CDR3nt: TGTGCCAGCAGCCAAGCGATGGGACAGCAAGAGACCCAGTACTTC
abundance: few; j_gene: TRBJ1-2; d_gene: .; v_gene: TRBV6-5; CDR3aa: CASRPPGLNNYGYTF; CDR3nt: TGTGCCAGCAGGCCCCCGGGACTTAACAACTATGGCTACACCTTC
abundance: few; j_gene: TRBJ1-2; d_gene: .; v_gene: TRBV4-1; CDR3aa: CASSQDLRGMRYGYTF; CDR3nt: TGCGCCAGCAGCCAAGATTTAAGGGGGATGCGCTATGGCTACACCTTC
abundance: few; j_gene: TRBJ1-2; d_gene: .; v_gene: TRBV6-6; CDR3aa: CASSYSDLRGYTF; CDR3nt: TGTGCCAGCAGTTACTCGGACCTGCGCGGCTACACCTTT
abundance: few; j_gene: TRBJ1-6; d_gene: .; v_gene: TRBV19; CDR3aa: CASDGNNSPLHF; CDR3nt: TGTGCCAGTGACGGGAATAATTCACCCCTCCACTTT
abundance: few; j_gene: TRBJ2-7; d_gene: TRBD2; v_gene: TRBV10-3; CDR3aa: CAISGAGGQEQYF; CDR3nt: TGTGCCATCAGTGGGGCGGGGGGGCAGGAGCAGTACTTC
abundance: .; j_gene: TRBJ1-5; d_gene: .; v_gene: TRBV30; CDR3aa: CAWSPDTDRPQHF; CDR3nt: TGTGCCTGGAGTCCGGACACCGACCGGCCCCAGCATTTT
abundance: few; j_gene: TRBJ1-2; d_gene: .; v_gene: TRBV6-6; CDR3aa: CASSLVRTPANYGYTF; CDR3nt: TGTGCCAGCAGTTTGGTGAGAACACCTGCTAACTATGGCTACACCTTC
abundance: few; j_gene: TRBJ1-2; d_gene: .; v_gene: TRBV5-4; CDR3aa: CASSLGTNYGYTF; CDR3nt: TGTGCCAGCAGCTTGGGAACTAACTATGGCTACACCTTC
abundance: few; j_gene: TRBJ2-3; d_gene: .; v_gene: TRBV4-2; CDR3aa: CASNQERAGGADTQYF; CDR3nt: TGTGCCAGCAACCAAGAACGAGCCGGTGGAGCAGATACGCAGTATTTT
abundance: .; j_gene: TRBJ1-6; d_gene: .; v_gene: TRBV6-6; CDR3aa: CASSPDFNSPLHF; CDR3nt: TGTGCCAGCAGTCCGGACTTTAATTCACCCCTCCACTTT
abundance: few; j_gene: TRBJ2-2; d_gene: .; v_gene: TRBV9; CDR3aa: CASSSYYRNTGELFF; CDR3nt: TGTGCCAGCAGCTCCTACTACCGGAACACCGGGGAGCTGTTTTTT
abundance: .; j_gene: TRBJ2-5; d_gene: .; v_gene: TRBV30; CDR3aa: CAWSTPLGTQYF; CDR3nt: TGTGCCTGGAGTACACCCCTGGGGACCCAGTACTTC
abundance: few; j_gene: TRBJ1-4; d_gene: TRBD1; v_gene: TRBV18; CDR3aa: CASSPDSTGSNEKLFF; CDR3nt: TGTGCCAGCTCACCAGACTCGACAGGGAGTAATGAAAAACTGTTTTTT
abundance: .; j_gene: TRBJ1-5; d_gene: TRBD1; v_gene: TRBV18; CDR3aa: CASSWTGDQPQHF; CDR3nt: TGTGCCAGCTCCTGGACAGGGGATCAGCCCCAGCATTTT
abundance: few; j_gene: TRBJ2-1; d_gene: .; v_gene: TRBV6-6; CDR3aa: CASSYGQINEQFF; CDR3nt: TGTGCCAGCAGTTACGGGCAGATCAATGAGCAGTTCTTC
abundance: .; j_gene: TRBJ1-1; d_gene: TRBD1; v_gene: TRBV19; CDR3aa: CASSLDRDWDTEAFF; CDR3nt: TGTGCCAGTAGTCTCGACAGGGACTGGGACACTGAAGCTTTCTTT
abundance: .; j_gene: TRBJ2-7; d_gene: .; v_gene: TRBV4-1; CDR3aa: CASSQEPGRYEQYF; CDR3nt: TGCGCCAGCAGCCAAGAACCAGGGAGGTACGAGCAGTACTTC
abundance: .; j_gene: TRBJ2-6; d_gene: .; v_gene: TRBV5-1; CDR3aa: CASRPPGGVGGANVLTF; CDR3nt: TGCGCCAGCCGCCCTCCCGGAGGAGTAGGTGGGGCCAACGTCCTGACTTTC